Presented here are 32 T cell receptor beta chains from one specimen sequenced in a study of CXCR3-negative and CXCR3-positive naive CD8 T cells. The study's findings and limits: Higher TRB CDR3 hydrophobicity marked CXCR3-positive naive cells relative to CXCR3-negative naive cells.

Libraries were UMI-labeled 5' RACE TRB cDNA. Each CDR3 protein gets one entry in TCRdb, which reprocessed the 5' RACE reads and gives no DNA. The listing records under 85,000 distinct CDR3 sequences. These receptors have no identified antigens. What was sequenced was naive CXCR3+ CD8+ T cells from blood. Subset described: CD45RO-CCR7+CD27+CD95- naive CD8+ T cells expressing CXCR3 (TNR3+). Receptor source: a human donor in good health. Some clones in this sample may be carry-over from other donors' samples.

The chain couples TRBV12-3 or TRBV12-4 to TRBJ2-2; the D call of TRBD1 rests on TCRdb alone, since no DNA is present to check it. This CDR3 has 14 residues. This CDR3 is CASSIQGKAGELFF.

This chain uses TRBV15 with TRBJ2-6; no DNA is available, so the TRBD1 call from TCRdb remains unchecked. CDR3 size: 19 residues. Germline CDR1 and CDR2: LNHNV and YYDKDF (reference sequence). The CDR3 spells CATSSGGAEWISGANVLTF.

The chain carries TRBV6-4 and TRBJ2-3; the TCRdb D gene call, TRBD1, has no DNA to confirm it. Germline CDR1 reads MRHNA; CDR2 reads SNTAGT. The CDR3 extends over 18 amino acids. This chain's CDR3 is CASSSPAGAGATTDTQYF.

The J gene is TRBJ2-7, the V gene TRBV28; TCRdb gives TRBD1 as the D gene, but with no DNA this cannot be confirmed. CDR1 and CDR2 (germline): MDHEN, SYDVKM. The CDR3 contains 12 residues. CDR3 in amino acids: CASSRQAYEQYF.

This clonotype is identified as medium-sized (0.01 to 0.1%) from frequency. The gene calls are TRBV6-2 or TRBV6-3 and TRBJ2-1. The CDR3 has 13 residues. Per the germline V gene, CDR1 is MNHEY and CDR2 is SVGEGT. This CDR3 reads CASSDGRVAEQFF.

This chain connects TRBV27 to TRBJ2-7; lacking DNA, the TRBD1 call made by TCRdb goes unchecked. Germline V CDR1 and CDR2: MNHEY, SMNVEV (reference sequence). This CDR3 contains 15 residues. The CDR3 loop reads CASSSYGTGVYEQYF.

The chain joins TRBV29-1 to TRBJ2-2; TCRdb's D call of TRBD2 is untestable without DNA. The CDR3 is made up of 13 amino acids. CDR1 is SQVTM, CDR2 ANQGSEA, per germline. The CDR3 loop reads CSVGGIFSGELFF.

The V gene is TRBV3-1, the J gene TRBJ2-1. The CDR3 is made up of 13 amino acids. Germline V gene lookup returns CDR1 LGHDT and CDR2 YNNKEL (reference sequence). The CDR3 spells CASSQDYYNEQFF.

V and J are TRBV29-1 and TRBJ2-7; without DNA, the TCRdb call of TRBD2 cannot be checked. CDR1 and CDR2 (germline): SQVTM, ANQGSEA. This CDR3 has 11 amino acids. This chain's CDR3 is CSVGTAGEQYF.

This chain uses TRBV7-9 with TRBJ2-7. The CDR3 extends over 13 amino acids. Germline V gives CDR1 SEHNR, CDR2 FQNEAQ (reference sequence). CDR3 sequence: CASRLDSSYEQYF.

V gene TRBV14 combines with J gene TRBJ2-5. The CDR3 is made up of 16 amino acids. Germline-derived CDR1 and CDR2 are SGHDN and FVKESK. CDR3 sequence: CASSQDLGRLQETQYF.

The chain employs TRBV6-2 or TRBV6-3 and TRBJ2-7. The germline V gene encodes CDR1 MNHEY and CDR2 SVGEGT. The CDR3 totals 13 residues. This chain's CDR3 is CASSYTVSYEQYF.

V usage is TRBV9 and J usage is TRBJ2-1; with no DNA, the TCRdb D assignment of TRBD1 cannot be verified. The CDR3 loop spans 12 amino acids. Germline CDR1 is SGDLS and CDR2 is YYNGEE. The chain's CDR3 is CASSVQGNEQFF.

The genes are TRBV29-1 and TRBJ2-2. CDR3 size: 12 residues. The germline CDR1 and CDR2 sequences are SQVTM and ANQGSEA. CDR3 in amino acids: CSVETNTGELFF.

This rearrangement joins TRBV6-6 to TRBJ2-1; the TCRdb call, TRBD2, lacks DNA for checking. The CDR3 is 16 residues long. Germline V gives CDR1 MNHNY, CDR2 SVGAGI (reference sequence). The CDR3 here is CASSYSAGDSYNEQFF.

V and J are TRBV5-5 and TRBJ2-1; TCRdb lists TRBD2, though no DNA is available to test this call. Germline lookup yields CDR1 SGHKS and CDR2 YYEKEE (reference sequence). There are 14 residues in the CDR3. The CDR3 spells CASIKPGLEDEQFF. The complete variable domain, with remaining parts taken from reference TRBV5-5 and TRBJ2-1, reads DAGVTQSPTHLIKTRGQQVTLRCSPISGHKSVSWYQQVLGQGPQFIFQYYEKEERGRGNFPDRFSARQFPNYSSELNVNALLLGDSALYLCASIKPGLEDEQFFGPGTRLTVL.

The chain recombines TRBV14 with TRBJ1-1; the TRBD1 assignment by TCRdb is unverifiable without DNA. Germline values: CDR1 SGHDN, CDR2 FVKESK. The CDR3 covers 17 residues. Here the CDR3 reads CASSPQLPGPPGTEAFF.

J is TRBJ2-7 and V is TRBV27; TCRdb gives TRBD2 as the D gene, but with no DNA this cannot be confirmed. Germline V gene lookup returns CDR1 MNHEY and CDR2 SMNVEV (reference sequence). This CDR3 comprises 17 residues. The CDR3 reads CASSSHPSGLPPYEQYF.

V is TRBV28 and J is TRBJ2-1; TCRdb calls TRBD2, which cannot be checked without DNA. Per germline, CDR1 MDHEN and CDR2 SYDVKM. This CDR3 comprises 15 residues. The CDR3 is CASSRGYGSYNEQFF.

The CDR3 loop reads CASSLLRVEQFF. The chain uses TRBV11-2 and TRBJ2-1; TCRdb selects TRBD1, and the lack of DNA leaves this call unchecked. CDR1 and CDR2 from the germline V gene are SGHAT and FQNNGV. The CDR3 covers 12 residues.

The V gene is TRBV7-9, the J gene TRBJ1-2; TCRdb names TRBD1, which stays unverified in the absence of DNA. The CDR3 totals 16 residues. The germline CDR1 and CDR2 sequences are SEHNR and FQNEAQ (reference sequence). The CDR3 spells CASSSLTELSNYGYTF.

This chain connects TRBV5-4 to TRBJ2-2; the TRBD1 assignment by TCRdb is unverifiable without DNA. The germline gives CDR1 SGHNT, CDR2 YYREEE (reference sequence). The CDR3 length is 16 residues. CDR3 loop: CASTPGTQLNTGELFF.

The CDR3 spells CSASSGWRGRLNGYTF. The chain links TRBV20-1 to TRBJ1-2. The CDR3 contains 16 residues. Germline values: CDR1 DFQATT, CDR2 SNEGSKA (reference sequence).

The chain couples TRBV19 to TRBJ1-2. Looked up from germline, CDR1 is LNHDA and CDR2 is SQIVND (reference sequence). This CDR3 region has 12 residues. The CDR3 sequence is CASTHDNYGYTF.

The rearrangement uses TRBV13 and TRBJ2-5. The CDR3 loop spans 14 amino acids. Germline CDR1 reads PRHDT; CDR2 reads FYEKMQ (reference sequence). The CDR3 here is CASSSSEEKETQYF. The full variable domain, with the rest looked up from reference TRBV13 and TRBJ2-5, is AAGVIQSPRHLIKEKRETATLKCYPIPRHDTVYWYQQGPGQDPQFLISFYEKMQSDKGSIPDRFSAQQFSDYHSELNMSSLELGDSALYFCASSSSEEKETQYFGPGTRLLVL.

The V call is TRBV5-4, the J call TRBJ2-4. The CDR3 consists of 13 residues. CDR1 and CDR2 from the germline V gene are SGHNT and YYREEE (reference sequence). The CDR3 region is CASSLYSKNIQYF.

The V call is TRBV7-8, the J call TRBJ1-3. The CDR3 totals 15 residues. CDR1 and CDR2 (germline): SGHVS, FQNEAQ. The CDR3 here is CASSSAFSSGNTIYF.

The chain is built from TRBV28 and TRBJ2-2; TCRdb selects TRBD2, and the lack of DNA leaves this call unchecked. The CDR3 has 16 amino acids. Per the germline V gene, CDR1 is MDHEN and CDR2 is SYDVKM. The CDR3 sequence: CASSLWWEGNTGELFF.

The rearrangement links TRBV6-4 to TRBJ1-1. Per germline, CDR1 MRHNA and CDR2 SNTAGT. This CDR3 comprises 15 residues. CDR3 residues: CASSPSSEWNTEAFF.

The chain joins TRBV15 to TRBJ2-7. The CDR3 totals 12 residues. Per germline, CDR1 LNHNV and CDR2 YYDKDF (reference sequence). CDR3 residues: CATSRAGNEQYF.

The chain is built from TRBV12-3 or TRBV12-4 and TRBJ2-3; with no DNA, the TCRdb D assignment of TRBD1 cannot be verified. CDR3 length: 15 amino acids. The CDR3 is CASSQTGGNTDTQYF.

The V call is TRBV20-1, the J call TRBJ2-7; TCRdb selects TRBD1, and the lack of DNA leaves this call unchecked. The CDR3 length is 14 residues. Germline CDR1 reads DFQATT; CDR2 reads SNEGSKA (reference sequence). The CDR3: CSAESGQGAYEQYF.